Following are 17 T cell receptor beta chains from one sample sequenced in a study of T cell repertoires in cytomegalovirus infection. Their recognized antigens are unknown. TCRdb independently ran MiXCR on the reads; one entry per CDR3 protein. The sample has about 570,000 distinct CDR3 sequences, about 40% seen once; the top ten hold 48%. The specimen comprised cultured PBMCs, sampled from culture after CMV antigen stimulation. Receptor source: a human donor in good health (CMV status not recorded). Some clones in this sample may be carry-over from other donors' samples.

This clonotype has only a few counts. The rearrangement links TRBV11-2 to TRBJ2-7, with a tentative D call TRBD2 (6 bases). The CDR3 consists of 16 residues. In germline, CDR1 is SGHAT, CDR2 FQNNGV. Trimming left V 3 bases short and J 0 bases short, with 15 bases between. The chain's CDR3 is CASSFSAGLDSYEQYF. CDR3 in DNA: TGTGCCAGCAGCTTTTCGGCGGGACTCGACTCCTACGAGCAGTACTTC.

V gene TRBV7-6 combines with J gene TRBJ1-6; D gene unclear. Germline V gene lookup returns CDR1 SGHVS and CDR2 FNYEAQ. CDR3 length: 14 amino acids. V lost 2 bases and J 7 bases, leaving 9 bases between the germline ends. The chain's CDR3 is CASSLYRLNSPLHF. Here the CDR3 DNA reads TGTGCCAGCAGCTTATACAGACTCAATTCACCCCTCCACTTT.

The V call is TRBV10-3, the J call TRBJ2-5, with a tentative D call TRBD2 (6 bases). The germline gives CDR1 ENHRY, CDR2 SYGVKD. The CDR3 is 14 amino acids. V lost 3 bases, J lost 5 bases, and 13 bases lay in between. The CDR3 DNA reads as TGTGCCATCAGTGACGGAGGGCGCGGGGAGACCCAGTACTTC. Translating gives CAISDGGRGETQYF.

The rearrangement links TRBV12-3 or TRBV12-4 to TRBJ2-7, with 12 bases matching TRBD2. The CDR3 totals 16 residues. V gave up 5 bases and J gave up 0 bases; unmatched junction bases: 5. In nucleotides, the CDR3 is TGTGCCAGCAGTCCGCTAGCGGGAGGGACCTCCTACGAGCAGTACTTC. Protein product: CASSPLAGGTSYEQYF.

V and J are TRBV5-1 and TRBJ2-1, with 12 nucleotides matching TRBD2. Germline CDR1 is SGHRS and CDR2 is YFSETQ. J was trimmed by 6 bases and V by 4 bases; bases with no gene match: 5. This CDR3 region has 15 residues. As DNA, the CDR3 is TGCGCCAGCAGCAGGGCACTAGCGGGAGGCAATGAGCAGTTCTTC. This encodes CASSRALAGGNEQFF.

V and J are TRBV12-3 or TRBV12-4 and TRBJ1-3; TRBD1 is a possible D gene (5 bases). Trimming removed 6 bases from V and 0 bases from J, with 15 bases in between. The CDR3 sequence is 16 residues long. The CDR3 here is CASSQGRISSGNTIYF. The DNA for the CDR3 is TGTGCCAGCAGCCAGGGACGGATCTCCTCTGGAAACACCATATATTTT.

The V and J genes are TRBV29-1 and TRBJ1-5, with D unresolved. The CDR3 extends over 13 amino acids. The germline gives CDR1 SQVTM, CDR2 ANQGSEA. Trimming removed 7 bases from V and 3 bases from J, with 13 bases in between. This CDR3 is CSASRGINQPQHF. The CDR3 DNA is TGCAGCGCATCCAGAGGGATCAATCAGCCCCAGCATTTT.

The chain is built from TRBV7-2 and TRBJ2-3; possibly TRBD1 for D (6 bases). The V and J ends lost 6 bases and 3 bases respectively, with 13 bases between them. This CDR3 is 14 amino acids long. CDR1 and CDR2 (germline): SGHTA, FQGNSA. CDR3 DNA: TGTGCCAGCAGAACCTCCGGGACAACAGATACGCAGTATTTT. As protein: CASRTSGTTDTQYF. Together with reference TRBV7-2 and TRBJ2-3, the CDR3 gives the full variable domain: GAGVSQSPSNKVTEKGKDVELRCDPISGHTALYWYRQSLGQGLEFLIYFQGNSAPDKSGLPSDRFSAERTGGSVSTLTIQRTQQEDSAVYLCASRTSGTTDTQYFGPGTRLTVL.

This sequence joins TRBV19 and TRBJ1-1; 8 nucleotides line up with TRBD1. Per germline, CDR1 LNHDA and CDR2 SQIVND (reference sequence). This CDR3 has 15 residues. With 5 bases clipped from V and 1 base from J, the junction kept 6 bases outside the gene matches. In DNA form, the CDR3 reads TGTGCCAGTAGTCCCCACACAGGGGGGAACACTGAAGCTTTCTTT. Residues: CASSPHTGGNTEAFF.

The rearrangement joins TRBV11-3 to TRBJ2-5, with D uncertain. Germline CDR1 is SGHNT and CDR2 is YENEEA. V lost 4 bases and J 3 bases, leaving 18 bases between the germline ends. The CDR3 consists of 16 residues. CDR3 loop: CASSSHPQIRKETQYF. The CDR3 bases are TGTGCCAGCAGCTCTCACCCACAGATCCGAAAAGAGACCCAGTACTTC.

This clonotype was seen a few times. The rearrangement joins TRBV7-2 to TRBJ2-7, with 10 bases fitting TRBD2. The CDR3 runs 18 residues. The germline V gene has CDR1 SGHTA and CDR2 FQGNSA. The V segment lost 3 bases and the J segment 0 bases; nucleotides outside the gene matches: 11. The CDR3, as DNA: TGTGCCAGCAGCTTTAAAGTAGCGGGAGGTACTGGCTCCTACGAGCAGTACTTC. Translation: CASSFKVAGGTGSYEQYF.

The gene calls are TRBV30 and TRBJ1-2, with D unresolved. The CDR3 has 13 residues. Germline lookup yields CDR1 GTSNPN and CDR2 SVGIG (reference sequence). The V end lost 4 bases, the J end lost 2 bases, and 11 bases lay between the germline ends. The chain's CDR3 is CAWMETLNYGYTF. CDR3 coding DNA: TGTGCCTGGATGGAAACCCTCAACTATGGCTACACCTTC.

This clonotype was seen a few times. This chain connects TRBV7-2 to TRBJ2-3; 14 nucleotides line up with TRBD2. The CDR3 runs to 18 residues. Germline V gives CDR1 SGHTA, CDR2 FQGNSA. The junction had 12 bases not matched to a gene; V was cut back by 4 bases and J by 6 bases. The chain's CDR3 is CASSSTPGTSGGGDTQYF. DNA of the CDR3: TGTGCCAGCAGCTCCACCCCCGGGACTAGCGGGGGTGGGGATACGCAGTATTTT. Together with reference TRBV7-2 and TRBJ2-3, the CDR3 gives the full variable domain: GAGVSQSPSNKVTEKGKDVELRCDPISGHTALYWYRQSLGQGLEFLIYFQGNSAPDKSGLPSDRFSAERTGGSVSTLTIQRTQQEDSAVYLCASSSTPGTSGGGDTQYFGPGTRLTVL.

The sample holds one count of this clonotype. DNA of the CDR3: TGTGCCAGCAGTTACCCGCCGTTGACAGGGGACAATAGCAATCAGCCCCAGCATTTT. It yields the protein CASSYPPLTGDNSNQPQHF. The J gene is TRBJ1-5, the V gene TRBV6-6, with 8 bases fitting TRBD1. The CDR3 loop spans 19 amino acids. CDR1 MNHNY and CDR2 SVGAGI come from the germline V gene (reference sequence). Trimming took 2 bases from V and 0 from J; bases not matched to a gene: 12.

V gene TRBV2 combines with J gene TRBJ1-2; no reliable D call. Germline loops: CDR1 SNHLY, CDR2 FYNNEI. CDR3 size: 12 residues. V shed 5 bases and J shed 7 bases, with 11 bases lying between them. The DNA of the CDR3 is TGTGCCAGCAGTCCTAGACAACTTGGCTACACCTTC. It specifies CASSPRQLGYTF.

This clonotype was observed a few times. The chain recombines TRBV20-1 with TRBJ2-1; D may be TRBD1 (6 bases). Trimming took 7 bases from V and 3 from J, leaving 10 bases between them. Germline V gives CDR1 DFQATT, CDR2 SNEGSKA (reference sequence). The CDR3 sequence is 12 residues long. CDR3: CSVDRNYNEQFF. As DNA, the CDR3 is TGCAGTGTCGACAGGAACTACAATGAGCAGTTCTTC.

This sequence joins TRBV19 and TRBJ1-1; D might be TRBD1 (5 bases). CDR3 size: 16 residues. Germline V gene data show CDR1 as LNHDA and CDR2 as SQIVND (reference sequence). Between the trimmed V and J ends, which lost 7 bases and 0 bases, there was a span of 18 bases. CDR3 nucleotides: TGTGCCAGTACCCTAAGGAGGGACGGGTTGAACACTGAAGCTTTCTTT. Its protein product is CASTLRRDGLNTEAFF. Full variable domain (missing parts from reference TRBV19 and TRBJ1-1): DGGITQSPKYLFRKEGQNVTLSCEQNLNHDAMYWYRQDPGQGLRLIYYSQIVNDFQKGDIAEGYSVSREKKESFPLTVTSAQKNPTAFYLCASTLRRDGLNTEAFFGQGTRLTVV.